These 30 T cell receptor beta chains originate from one sample sequenced in a study of blood T cell repertoires in COVID-19. The assay was immunoSEQ multiplex PCR, and TCRdb's table has in-frame clones only and misses some. Of under 500,000 clones listed, approximately 92% are singletons. Sequencing input: PBMCs or T cells enriched from blood (not recorded which). These receptors all come from a man aged 25-45 years who had recovered from COVID-19.

The chain combines TRBV5-1 with TRBJ1-1; 7 bases align to TRBD1. V lost 3 bases to trimming and J lost 4 bases; unmatched junction nucleotides: 12. Germline assignment: CDR1 SGHRS and CDR2 YFSETQ. The CDR3 loop spans 16 amino acids. This chain's CDR3 is CASSSLQGESSTEAFF. In DNA, the CDR3 is TGCGCCAGCAGCTCTCTGCAGGGGGAGTCAAGCACTGAAGCTTTCTTT.

V and J are TRBV15 and TRBJ1-2; TRBD1 matches 8 bases. The CDR3 has 16 amino acids. Germline lookup yields CDR1 LNHNV and CDR2 YYDKDF (reference sequence). V lost 0 bases and J lost 8; bases outside the gene matches: 11. CDR3 loop: CATSRDRARGHRGYTF. The CDR3 DNA follows: TGTGCCACCAGCAGAGATCGGGCCAGGGGGCATAGAGGCTACACCTTC. Using reference TRBV15 and TRBJ1-2 for the parts outside the CDR3, the full variable domain is DAMVIQNPRYQVTQFGKPVTLSCSQTLNHNVMYWYQQKSSQAPKLLFHYYDKDFNNEADTPDNFQSRRPNTSFCFLDIRSPGLGDTAMYLCATSRDRARGHRGYTFGSGTRLTVV.

The chain joins TRBV2 to TRBJ2-7, with TRBD1 as a possible D gene (5 bases). Germline V gene sequence: CDR1 SNHLY, CDR2 FYNNEI. The CDR3 totals 12 residues. Deletions cut 7 bases from V and 3 bases from J, with 10 bases between. Here the CDR3 DNA reads TGTGCCAGCAAACTCGACAGCTACGAGCAGTACTTC. Translated: CASKLDSYEQYF.

The V call is TRBV4-1, the J call TRBJ2-1; 14 bases are a match to TRBD2. J gave up 4 bases and V 4 bases, and 9 bases lay outside the gene matches. The CDR3 has 18 residues. In germline, CDR1 is MGHRA, CDR2 YSYEKL. The CDR3 sequence is CASSRGGLAGARYNEQFF. CDR3 coding DNA: TGCGCCAGCAGCCGGGGGGGACTAGCGGGAGCCCGATACAATGAGCAGTTCTTC.

This clone occurred a few times. The chain links TRBV28 to TRBJ1-4; TRBD1 matches at 10 bases. This CDR3 comprises 15 residues. The germline V gene has CDR1 MDHEN and CDR2 SYDVKM. The J segment lost 5 bases and the V segment lost 2 bases, leaving 2 bases of the junction unmatched. CDR3 sequence: CASSLGGQGNEKLFF. The CDR3 nucleotides read TGTGCCAGCAGTTTAGGGGGACAGGGGAATGAAAAACTGTTTTTT.

The chain uses TRBV11-2 and TRBJ2-3; 11 positions agree with TRBD2. This CDR3 has 17 residues. The J segment lost 6 bases and the V segment lost 1 base, leaving 9 bases of the junction unmatched. CDR1 and CDR2 (germline): SGHAT, FQNNGV. The chain's CDR3 is CASSLGVAGGPWDTQYF. CDR3 bases: TGTGCCAGCAGCTTAGGGGTAGCGGGAGGGCCATGGGATACGCAGTATTTT.

The V and J genes are TRBV7-2 and TRBJ1-6; 9 bases match TRBD1. Per the germline V gene, CDR1 is SGHTA and CDR2 is FQGNSA. The CDR3 runs to 17 residues. V shed 1 base, J shed 3 bases, and the junction held 4 bases outside the gene matches. Here the CDR3 reads CASSLDRTGVYNSPLHF. The CDR3 nucleotides are TGTGCCAGCAGCTTAGATAGGACAGGGGTCTATAATTCACCCCTCCACTTT.

V and J are TRBV11-2 and TRBJ1-1, with D unclear. Germline CDR1 reads SGHAT; CDR2 reads FQNNGV. The CDR3 contains 14 residues. V shed 1 base and J shed 1 base, with 7 bases lying between them. The CDR3: CASSLGPENTEAFF. DNA of the CDR3: TGTGCCAGCAGCTTAGGTCCAGAGAACACTGAAGCTTTCTTT.

This chain links TRBV7-9 with TRBJ2-1; 11 bases map to TRBD1. From germline, CDR1 is SEHNR and CDR2 FQNEAQ (reference sequence). CDR3 length: 16 residues. V shed 5 bases and J 2 bases; nucleotides not matched to a gene: 5. The CDR3, as DNA: TGTGCCAGCAGCGCGGGACAGGGGGTTGCCTACAATGAGCAGTTCTTC. Residues: CASSAGQGVAYNEQFF.

Only one count was recorded for this clone. This chain connects TRBV27 to TRBJ2-7; 7 bases line up with TRBD1. Per germline, CDR1 MNHEY and CDR2 SMNVEV (reference sequence). This CDR3 is 15 amino acids long. V was clipped by 6 bases and J by 2 bases; unmatched bases: 10. The CDR3, as DNA: TGTGCCAGCAGCTATACTCCGGGACAGACCTACGAGCAGTACTTC. Translated: CASSYTPGQTYEQYF.

This clone was seen once. The chain employs TRBV19 and TRBJ2-1; 8 nucleotides line up with TRBD2. V dropped 3 bases and J dropped 6; count of bases not matched to a gene: 7. The CDR3 has 15 residues. The V gene's germline CDR1 is LNHDA and CDR2 SQIVND (reference sequence). CDR3 sequence: CASSMLGLVSNEQFF. As DNA, the CDR3 is TGTGCCAGTAGTATGTTGGGACTAGTGTCCAATGAGCAGTTCTTC.

The chain couples TRBV21-1 to TRBJ1-5; TRBD1 was called by the table and not checked on the DNA. TRBV21-1 is assigned pseudogene status. CDR3 length equals 15 residues. The chain's CDR3 is CASSHRDRDNQPQHF. CDR3 nucleotides: TGTGCCAGCAGCCATCGGGACAGAGACAATCAGCCCCAGCATTTT.

CDR3 sequence reads: CASRSRAGGPKGNEQFF. CDR3 DNA sequence: TGTGCCAGCAGATCTAGAGCGGGAGGGCCAAAGGGGAATGAGCAGTTCTTC. The chain employs TRBV7-9 and TRBJ2-1, with 10 bases matching TRBD2. This CDR3 contains 17 residues. From germline, CDR1 is SEHNR and CDR2 FQNEAQ (reference sequence). Trimming took 6 bases from V and 7 from J; bases not matched to a gene: 15. The whole variable domain, remainder taken from reference TRBV7-9 and TRBJ2-1, is DTGVSQNPRHKITKRGQNVTFRCDPISEHNRLYWYRQTLGQGPEFLTYFQNEAQLEKSRLLSDRFSAERPKGSFSTLEIQRTEQGDSAMYLCASRSRAGGPKGNEQFFGPGTRLTVL.

The J gene is TRBJ2-3, the V gene TRBV19; TRBD2 agrees at 8 bases. V dropped 3 bases and J dropped 1; count of bases not matched to a gene: 12. There are 18 residues in the CDR3. CDR1 LNHDA and CDR2 SQIVND come from the germline V gene (reference sequence). CDR3 DNA sequence: TGTGCCAGTAGTATCTCCTTTGGAGCGGGAGTGGGCACAGATACGCAGTATTTT. Translation: CASSISFGAGVGTDTQYF. Full variable domain (missing parts from reference TRBV19 and TRBJ2-3): DGGITQSPKYLFRKEGQNVTLSCEQNLNHDAMYWYRQDPGQGLRLIYYSQIVNDFQKGDIAEGYSVSREKKESFPLTVTSAQKNPTAFYLCASSISFGAGVGTDTQYFGPGTRLTVL.

The rearrangement joins TRBV2 to TRBJ2-2; D is ambiguous. Per germline, CDR1 SNHLY and CDR2 FYNNEI. The CDR3 is 14 amino acids. Trimming removed 8 bases at V and 0 bases at J, with 10 bases between. Here the CDR3 DNA reads TGTGCCAGCGGCGGTAGGACGAACACCGGGGAGCTGTTTTTT. Its translation is CASGGRTNTGELFF.

The V gene is TRBV24-1, the J gene TRBJ2-5; no definite D call. CDR3 length: 14 amino acids. Germline V gene sequence: CDR1 KGHDR, CDR2 SFDVKD. V was cut by 7 bases and J by 5 bases, with 16 bases left in between. CDR3 in DNA: TGTGCCACCAGCGCCGGGTCGGGTACGGAGACCCAGTACTTC. As protein: CATSAGSGTETQYF.

The chain has TRBV29-1 and TRBJ2-1; TRBD2 is a possible D gene (6 bases). Per germline, CDR1 SQVTM and CDR2 ANQGSEA. The CDR3 has 12 amino acids. V dropped 5 bases and J dropped 6 bases, with 11 bases sitting between them. The CDR3 sequence is CSVMTSINEQFF. CDR3 nucleotide sequence: TGCAGCGTTATGACTAGTATCAATGAGCAGTTCTTC.

This chain links TRBV25-1 with TRBJ2-1; 10 nucleotides align to TRBD2. The ends lost 0 bases at V and 7 bases at J; junction bases unmatched: 12. The CDR3 length is 18 residues. Germline V gives CDR1 MGHDK, CDR2 SYGVNS. CDR3 amino acids: CASSEYGRLAGVFNEQFF. The DNA for the CDR3 is TGTGCCAGCAGTGAATATGGGCGGCTAGCGGGAGTGTTTAATGAGCAGTTCTTC.

The V gene is TRBV28, the J gene TRBJ2-5; TRBD1 agrees at 9 bases. V lost 5 bases and J lost 3; bases outside the gene matches: 7. The CDR3 covers 15 residues. Germline V CDR1 and CDR2: MDHEN, SYDVKM. This CDR3 is CASSRTGAGEETQYF. DNA of the CDR3: TGTGCCAGCAGTCGGACAGGGGCGGGCGAAGAGACCCAGTACTTC.

This clone was seen a handful of times. This chain connects TRBV30 to TRBJ2-2; 7 bases map to TRBD2. In germline, CDR1 is GTSNPN, CDR2 SVGIG (reference sequence). V shed 2 bases, J shed 7 bases, and the junction held 16 bases outside the gene matches. The CDR3 sequence is 17 residues long. CDR3: CAWSPGRSAGVGGELFF. The CDR3 region has the DNA TGTGCCTGGAGTCCAGGCCGTTCTGCGGGAGTTGGCGGGGAGCTGTTTTTT.

This rearrangement joins TRBV6-5 to TRBJ2-3, with TRBD2 matching over 7 bases. Germline V gene lookup returns CDR1 MNHEY and CDR2 SVGAGI. V was clipped by 10 bases and J by 5 bases; unmatched bases: 15. The CDR3 is 15 residues long. Written as DNA, the CDR3 is TGTGCCACCGGTTATAGGGCGGGAGCGGTAGATACGCAGTATTTT. This codes for CATGYRAGAVDTQYF.

The J gene is TRBJ1-1, the V gene TRBV2; 9 bases map to TRBD1. Per the germline V gene, CDR1 is SNHLY and CDR2 is FYNNEI. The CDR3 has 14 residues. Trimming took 8 bases from V and 2 from J; bases not matched to a gene: 6. This chain's CDR3 is CASSKTGGNTEAFF. The DNA of the CDR3 is TGTGCCAGCTCCAAGACAGGGGGAAACACTGAAGCTTTCTTT. Looking up the rest from reference TRBV2 and TRBJ1-1 gives the full variable domain: EPEVTQTPSHQVTQMGQEVILRCVPISNHLYFYWYRQILGQKVEFLVSFYNNEISEKSEIFDDQFSVERPDGSNFTLKIRSTKLEDSAMYFCASSKTGGNTEAFFGQGTRLTVV.

This sequence joins TRBV7-2 and TRBJ2-1; D possibly corresponds to TRBD1 (6 bases). V lost 3 bases and J lost 9, with 15 bases in between. The germline V gene encodes CDR1 SGHTA and CDR2 FQGNSA. CDR3 length: 14 residues. The CDR3 DNA reads TGTGCCAGCAGCTTCTCCCAGGGGTCGGGTGAGCAGTTCTTC. Amino acid sequence: CASSFSQGSGEQFF. Based on the CDR3 plus reference TRBV7-2 and TRBJ2-1, the full variable domain is GAGVSQSPSNKVTEKGKDVELRCDPISGHTALYWYRQSLGQGLEFLIYFQGNSAPDKSGLPSDRFSAERTGGSVSTLTIQRTQQEDSAVYLCASSFSQGSGEQFFGPGTRLTVL.

This chain joins TRBV6-5 and TRBJ1-4; D remains ambiguous. The germline V gene has CDR1 MNHEY and CDR2 SVGAGI. Trimming cost V 7 bases and J 8 bases, with 14 bases left between them. This CDR3 has 13 amino acids. The CDR3 sequence: CASTWQAGEKLFF. The DNA of the CDR3 is TGTGCCAGCACCTGGCAAGCGGGGGAAAAACTGTTTTTT.

Note on this clone: A junction end diverges from the germline sequence, so it may reflect a read error. This chain joins TRBV6-5 and TRBJ2-7; tentative D call: TRBD1 (7 bases). The CDR3 is 11 amino acids. Germline V gene lookup returns CDR1 MNHEY and CDR2 SVGAGI. CDR3 region: CQGGLAYEQYF. The DNA for the CDR3 is TGCCAGGGGGGACTTGCCTACGAGCAGTACTTC.

The gene calls are TRBV29-1 and TRBJ2-7, with D perhaps matching TRBD2 (5 bases). The V gene lost 6 bases and the J gene lost 7 bases, with 22 bases spanning the gap. The CDR3 covers 14 residues. Germline V CDR1 and CDR2: SQVTM, ANQGSEA. The CDR3 sequence: CSVEDPDPTQEQYF. The CDR3 DNA sequence: TGCAGCGTGGAGGACCCGGACCCCACTCAAGAGCAGTACTTC.

The chain has TRBV4-1 and TRBJ2-7; 8 bases match TRBD1. The CDR3 contains 17 residues. Losses at the gene ends were 3 bases for V and 0 bases for J; bases not matched to a gene: 10. Germline CDR1 reads MGHRA; CDR2 reads YSYEKL. CDR3 in amino acids: CASSHVSGTGDSYEQYF. The CDR3 DNA is TGCGCCAGCAGCCATGTCTCCGGGACAGGTGACTCCTACGAGCAGTACTTC.

Only one count was recorded for this clone. The CDR3 sequence is CASSPGPQDQPQHF. Here the CDR3 DNA reads TGTGCCAGCAGCCCAGGGCCGCAGGATCAGCCCCAGCATTTT. V gene TRBV5-6 combines with J gene TRBJ1-5, with a possible D match to TRBD1 (5 bases). The germline CDR1 and CDR2 sequences are SGHDT and YYEEEE. CDR3 length: 14 amino acids. Trimming removed 4 bases at V and 5 bases at J, with 13 bases between.

The rearrangement uses TRBV10-1 and TRBJ1-6; D is perhaps TRBD1 (5 bases). The germline CDR1 and CDR2 sequences are WNHNN and SYGVQD (reference sequence). The CDR3 covers 16 residues. V dropped 5 bases and J dropped 7 bases, with 18 bases sitting between them. The CDR3 spells CASSKPRAGKNSPLHF. CDR3 bases: TGCGCCAGCAGTAAACCTAGGGCAGGGAAGAATTCACCCCTCCACTTT.

The chain recombines TRBV11-2 with TRBJ2-1, with 13 nucleotides matching TRBD2. The CDR3 consists of 15 residues. With V trimmed by 8 bases and J by 8 bases, 9 bases remained unmatched. Germline CDR1 and CDR2: SGHAT and FQNNGV. CDR3 in amino acids: CASRPGLAGKDEQFF. The CDR3 region has the DNA TGTGCCAGCCGTCCGGGACTAGCGGGGAAGGATGAGCAGTTCTTC.